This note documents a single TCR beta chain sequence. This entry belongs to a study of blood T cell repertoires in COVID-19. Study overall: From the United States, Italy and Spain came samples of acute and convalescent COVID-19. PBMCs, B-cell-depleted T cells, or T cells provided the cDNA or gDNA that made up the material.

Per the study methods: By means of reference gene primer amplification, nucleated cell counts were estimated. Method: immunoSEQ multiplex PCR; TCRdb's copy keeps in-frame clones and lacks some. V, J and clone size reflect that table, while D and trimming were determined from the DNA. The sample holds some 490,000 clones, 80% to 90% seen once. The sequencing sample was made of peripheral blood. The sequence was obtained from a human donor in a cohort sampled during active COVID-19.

The CDR3 is CASSPPSVADTQYF. DNA for the CDR3: TGTGCCAGCTCACCACCGAGTGTCGCAGATACGCAGTATTTT. This chain joins TRBV18 and TRBJ2-3; D not certain. Germline CDR1 is KGHSH and CDR2 is LQKENI. With 0 bases removed from V and 4 bases from J, the gap between germline ends came to 8 bases. The CDR3 contains 14 residues.